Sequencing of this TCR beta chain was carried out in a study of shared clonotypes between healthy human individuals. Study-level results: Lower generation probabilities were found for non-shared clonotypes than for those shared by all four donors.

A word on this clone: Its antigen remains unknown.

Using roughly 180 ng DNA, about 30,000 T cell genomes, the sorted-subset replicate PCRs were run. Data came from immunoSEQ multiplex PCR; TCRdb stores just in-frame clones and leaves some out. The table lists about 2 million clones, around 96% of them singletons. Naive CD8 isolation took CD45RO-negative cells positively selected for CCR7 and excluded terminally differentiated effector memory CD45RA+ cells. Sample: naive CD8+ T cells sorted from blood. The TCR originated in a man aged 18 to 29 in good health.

The DNA of the CDR3 is TGTGCCAGCAGCTTGGCGAAGGGGAGGCCCGGCGGGAATGAGCAGTTCTTC. Protein sequence: CASSLAKGRPGGNEQFF. The J gene is TRBJ2-1, the V gene TRBV5-4; the D gene is possibly TRBD2 (6 bases). Germline V gives CDR1 SGHNT, CDR2 YYREEE (reference sequence). The CDR3 length is 17 residues. V shed 0 bases and J shed 7 bases, with 20 bases lying between them.